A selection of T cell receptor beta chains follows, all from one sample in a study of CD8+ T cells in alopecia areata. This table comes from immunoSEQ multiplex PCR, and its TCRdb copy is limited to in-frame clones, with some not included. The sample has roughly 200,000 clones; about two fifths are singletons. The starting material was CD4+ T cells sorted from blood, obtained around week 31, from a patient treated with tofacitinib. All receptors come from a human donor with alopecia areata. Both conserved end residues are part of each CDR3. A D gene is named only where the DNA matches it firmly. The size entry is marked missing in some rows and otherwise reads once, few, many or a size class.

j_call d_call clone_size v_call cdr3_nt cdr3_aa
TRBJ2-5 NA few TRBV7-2 TGTGCCAGCAGAAAGGACCCGACCAGGGAGACCCAGTACTTC CASRKDPTRETQYF
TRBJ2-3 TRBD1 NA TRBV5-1 TGCGCCAGCAGCTTTGGGACCGGGACAGGGCGGGCAGATACGCAGTATTTT CASSFGTGTGRADTQYF
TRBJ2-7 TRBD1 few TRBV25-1 TGTGCCAGCAGTGAATACGGGACAGGCGCCTACGAGCAGTACTTC CASSEYGTGAYEQYF
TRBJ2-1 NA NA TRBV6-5 TGTGCCAGCAGTGACATTAGCGACAATGAGCAGTTCTTC CASSDISDNEQFF
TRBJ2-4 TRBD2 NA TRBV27 TGTGCCAGCATCGCACGGGGGGGCCGAGGGAACATTCAGTACTTC CASIARGGRGNIQYF
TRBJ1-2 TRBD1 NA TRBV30 TGTGCCTGGAGCTTCGGGACAGGGCTCGTCTATGGCTACACCTTC CAWSFGTGLVYGYTF
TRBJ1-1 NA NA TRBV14 TGTGCCAGCAGCCCCGCGGCTTCGGGATTGAACACTGAAGCTTTCTTT CASSPAASGLNTEAFF
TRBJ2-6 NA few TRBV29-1 TGCAGCGTTTCCTCTGGGGCCAACGTCCTGACTTTC CSVSSGANVLTF
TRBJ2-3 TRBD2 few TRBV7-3 TGTGCCAGCAGCCCAGCGGGGGCCCGGAGTCGATCCTATTTT CASSPAGARSRSYF
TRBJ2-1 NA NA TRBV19 TGTGCCAGTAGTATAACAGCCAATGAGCAGTTCTTC CASSITANEQFF
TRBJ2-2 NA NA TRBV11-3 TGTGCCAGCAGCTTACAGGGACCCGGGGAGCTGTTTTTT CASSLQGPGELFF
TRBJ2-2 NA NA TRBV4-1 TGCGCCAGCAGCCAGAACCCCAGCGACACCGGGGAGCTGTTTTTT CASSQNPSDTGELFF
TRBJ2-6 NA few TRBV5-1 TGCGCCAGCAGCTTGGAACTCTCTGGGGCCAACGTCCTGACTTTC CASSLELSGANVLTF
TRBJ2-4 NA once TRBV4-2 TGTGCCAGCAGCCCCTCCGGCGGACTTCTAGCCAAAAACATTCAGTACTTC CASSPSGGLLAKNIQYF
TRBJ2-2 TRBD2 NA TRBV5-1 TGCGCCAGCAGCTCTAGCGGGAGGGCGAACACCGGGGAGCTGTTTTTT CASSSSGRANTGELFF
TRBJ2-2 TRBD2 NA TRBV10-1 TGCGCCACCACTAGCGGGGCGAACACCGGGGAGCTGTTTTTT CATTSGANTGELFF
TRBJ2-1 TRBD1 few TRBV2 TGTGCCAGCAGCGGACAGGGGATCCGATACAATGAGCAGTTCTTC CASSGQGIRYNEQFF
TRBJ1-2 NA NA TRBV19 TGTGCCAGCCAACCGGGGGGTAACTATGGCTACACCTTC CASQPGGNYGYTF
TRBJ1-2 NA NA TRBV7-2 TGTGCCAGCAGCAGGACAGTAGAAGCTAACTATGGCTACACCTTC CASSRTVEANYGYTF